Each of the 3 T cell receptor beta chains below was sequenced from the same sample in a study of OX40 agonist ivuxolimab in advanced cancers. The table came from immunoSEQ multiplex PCR; TCRdb's copy has only in-frame clones and leaves some out. Here the sample spans about 140,000 clones, 90% being singletons. The material was CD4+ or CD8+ T cells sorted from blood, obtained in a trial of the OX40 agonist ivuxolimab. These receptors all come from an adult with an advanced solid tumor such as melanoma, head and neck, liver or kidney cancer.

The chain combines TRBV5-1 with TRBJ2-1; 13 bases map to TRBD2. Germline V lookup: CDR1 SGHRS, CDR2 YFSETQ. The V segment lost 4 bases and the J segment 7 bases; nucleotides outside the gene matches: 2. This CDR3 is built from 14 residues. The CDR3 reads CASSAGLAGNEQFF. CDR3 in DNA: TGCGCCAGCAGCGCGGGACTAGCGGGGAATGAGCAGTTCTTC.

V gene TRBV7-9 combines with J gene TRBJ2-2, with TRBD2 matching over 12 bases. With 2 bases clipped from V and 6 bases from J, the junction kept 4 bases outside the gene matches. This CDR3 is 16 amino acids long. Germline CDR1 is SEHNR and CDR2 is FQNEAQ (reference sequence). The CDR3 nucleotides are TGTGCCAGCAGCTTAACTAGCGGGAGGACCGCCGGGGAGCTGTTTTTT. Its translation: CASSLTSGRTAGELFF.

This chain joins TRBV18 and TRBJ2-3, with D perhaps matching TRBD2 (6 bases). Trimming removed 4 bases from V and 1 base from J, with 15 bases in between. CDR1 and CDR2 (germline): KGHSH, LQKENI. The length of the CDR3 is 16 residues. The chain's CDR3 is CASSQDSGGGTDTQYF. The CDR3 nucleotides are TGTGCCAGCTCACAGGATAGCGGAGGGGGCACAGATACGCAGTATTTT. Full variable domain (missing parts from reference TRBV18 and TRBJ2-3): NAGVMQNPRHLVRRRGQEARLRCSPMKGHSHVYWYRQLPEEGLKFMVYLQKENIIDESGMPKERFSAEFPKEGPSILRIQQVVRGDSAAYFCASSQDSGGGTDTQYFGPGTRLTVL.